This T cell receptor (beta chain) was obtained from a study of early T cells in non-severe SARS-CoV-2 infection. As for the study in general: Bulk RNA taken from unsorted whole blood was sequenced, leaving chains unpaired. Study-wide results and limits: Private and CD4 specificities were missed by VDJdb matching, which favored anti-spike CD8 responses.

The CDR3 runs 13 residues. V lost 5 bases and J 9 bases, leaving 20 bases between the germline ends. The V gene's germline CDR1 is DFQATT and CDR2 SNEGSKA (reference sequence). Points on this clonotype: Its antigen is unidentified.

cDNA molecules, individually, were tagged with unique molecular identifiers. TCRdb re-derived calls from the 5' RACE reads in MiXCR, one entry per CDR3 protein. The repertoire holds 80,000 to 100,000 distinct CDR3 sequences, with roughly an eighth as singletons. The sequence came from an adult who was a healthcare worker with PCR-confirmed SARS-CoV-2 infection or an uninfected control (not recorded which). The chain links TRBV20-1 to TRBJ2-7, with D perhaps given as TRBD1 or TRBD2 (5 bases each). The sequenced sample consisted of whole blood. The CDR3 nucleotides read TGCAGTGCTCCCCCCCGGGACCCAAGCCGGCAGTACTTC. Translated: CSAPPRDPSRQYF.